A single sample gave rise to the 25 T cell receptor beta chains below, sequenced in a study of persistence of HIV-infected CD4 T cells. These receptors have no known antigen. An overlapping HIV-1 Gag peptide pool stimulated these cells at roughly 0.97 ug/peptide/mL. CD40L/CD69 double-negative CD45RO-high memory CD4+ T cells were collected. The libraries were made with immunoSEQ version 4 in survey mode. Only in-frame clones appear in the TCRdb table, and some are missing; sequencing was by immunoSEQ multiplex PCR. The sample lists about 36,000 clones, about 85% occurring once. Specimen: cultured CD4+ T cells from PBMCs, collected from a patient who received antiretroviral therapy. These TCRs come from an adult with HIV. The donor label of this sample is uncertain.

This clone came up once. The same CDR3 is also encoded by other DNA sequences in this sample. The rearrangement links TRBV5-1 to TRBJ1-1; no definite D call. CDR3 size: 14 residues. CDR1 and CDR2 (germline): SGHRS, YFSETQ. The germline V and J ends were trimmed by 0 bases and 1 base, with 7 bases remaining between them. The CDR3 sequence is CASSLGPGNTEAFF. CDR3 sequence (DNA): TGCGCCAGCAGCTTGGGGCCGGGGAACACTGAAGCTTTCTTT.

This rearrangement joins TRBV9 to TRBJ2-3; D may correspond to TRBD1 or TRBD2 (6 bases each). Between the trimmed V and J ends, which lost 4 bases and 1 base, there was a span of 13 bases. This CDR3 is built from 15 residues. From germline, CDR1 is SGDLS and CDR2 YYNGEE. As DNA, the CDR3 is TGTGCCAGCAGCCTTAGTGGGGGGCGCACAGATACGCAGTATTTT. The encoded protein is CASSLSGGRTDTQYF.

V and J are TRBV2 and TRBJ1-4; no firm D call. The V end lost 5 bases, the J end lost 2 bases, and 6 bases lay between the germline ends. This CDR3 contains 13 residues. Per the germline V gene, CDR1 is SNHLY and CDR2 is FYNNEI. CDR3 coding DNA: TGTGCCAGCAGTCAAAATACTAATGAAAAACTGTTTTTT. Protein product: CASSQNTNEKLFF.

The rearrangement uses TRBV4-1 and TRBJ2-2, with TRBD1 matching 9 bases. The CDR3 length is 15 residues. Per the germline V gene, CDR1 is MGHRA and CDR2 is YSYEKL. The trim removed 4 bases at V and 2 bases at J, leaving 2 bases unmatched. The DNA of the CDR3 is TGCGCCAGCAGCCGGGGACAGGGAAACACCGGGGAGCTGTTTTTT. Its translation is CASSRGQGNTGELFF.

V and J are TRBV15 and TRBJ1-4; 10 nucleotides agree with TRBD1. V dropped 5 bases and J dropped 5; count of bases not matched to a gene: 5. There are 15 residues in the CDR3. Germline CDR1 LNHNV, CDR2 YYDKDF (reference sequence). Here the CDR3 reads CATSLPGQGNEKLFF. In DNA form, the CDR3 reads TGTGCCACCAGCCTACCGGGACAGGGGAATGAAAAACTGTTTTTT.

This clone is a singleton in its sample. This chain connects TRBV7-6 to TRBJ2-2; 8 positions match TRBD2. The CDR3 contains 14 residues. Trimming removed 2 bases from V and 7 bases from J; junction bases left unmatched: 3. Germline V CDR1 and CDR2: SGHVS, FNYEAQ. The CDR3 region has the DNA TGTGCCAGCAGCTTACCGGGGACTAGCGGGGAGCTGTTTTTT. This translates into CASSLPGTSGELFF.

V usage is TRBV5-1 and J usage is TRBJ2-5; tentatively, D is TRBD1 (6 bases). The germline gives CDR1 SGHRS, CDR2 YFSETQ. The CDR3 consists of 15 residues. The V end lost 4 bases, the J end lost 4 bases, and 17 bases lay between the germline ends. In nucleotides, the CDR3 is TGCGCCAGCAGCATCCTCCAGGGGACAACAGAGACCCAGTACTTC. This translates into CASSILQGTTETQYF.

V and J are TRBV7-8 and TRBJ1-3; D is uncertain. V was clipped by 0 bases and J by 4 bases, with 7 bases between them. CDR1 is SGHVS and CDR2 is FQNEAQ in the germline V gene. This CDR3 region has 14 residues. This CDR3 is CASSLAALGNTIYF. The DNA for the CDR3 is TGTGCCAGCAGCTTAGCAGCACTCGGAAACACCATATATTTT.

The chain employs TRBV5-1 and TRBJ2-5; no clear D. CDR1 is SGHRS, CDR2 YFSETQ, per germline. This CDR3 has 13 residues. V lost 6 bases, J lost 2 bases, and 11 bases lay in between. CDR3: CASNWASQETQYF. Here the CDR3 DNA reads TGCGCCAGCAACTGGGCTAGTCAAGAGACCCAGTACTTC.

The rearrangement links TRBV7-6 to TRBJ2-3; D gene uncertain. Germline V lookup: CDR1 SGHVS, CDR2 FNYEAQ. V shed 4 bases and J shed 5 bases, with 4 bases lying between them. The CDR3 spans 11 residues. In DNA, the CDR3 is TGTGCCAGCAGCTCGGAAGATACGCAGTATTTT. Protein product: CASSSEDTQYF.

V is TRBV2 and J is TRBJ1-1; possible D gene TRBD1, 6 bases. The CDR3 has 15 residues. Germline CDR1 SNHLY, CDR2 FYNNEI. V shed 0 bases and J shed 3 bases, with 11 bases lying between them. CDR3 region: CASSEAGQSHTEAFF. For the CDR3, the DNA is TGTGCCAGCAGTGAAGCGGGACAAAGCCACACTGAAGCTTTCTTT.

This clone was recorded a few times. The J gene is TRBJ2-7, the V gene TRBV28, with D unclear. Germline assignment: CDR1 MDHEN and CDR2 SYDVKM. This CDR3 is built from 12 residues. The V end was cut by 6 bases, the J end by 6 bases, with 12 bases between. Here the CDR3 reads CASSSEVSEQYF. In DNA form, the CDR3 reads TGTGCCAGCAGCTCGGAAGTCTCCGAGCAGTACTTC. The full variable domain, its missing parts supplied by reference TRBV28 and TRBJ2-7, is DVKVTQSSRYLVKRTGEKVFLECVQDMDHENMFWYRQDPGLGLRLIYFSYDVKMKEKGDIPEGYSVSREKKERFSLILESASTNQTSMYLCASSSEVSEQYFGPGTRLTVT.

This chain uses TRBV6-4 with TRBJ1-5; 9 nucleotides agree with TRBD1. This CDR3 is 16 amino acids long. Unmatched junction bases numbered 11, after V lost 4 bases and J lost 7 bases. Germline CDR1 reads MRHNA; CDR2 reads SNTAGT. The CDR3 region is CASSAVPGQGGQPQHF. CDR3 coding DNA: TGTGCCAGCAGTGCCGTTCCGGGACAGGGTGGCCAGCCCCAGCATTTT.

V usage is TRBV30 and J usage is TRBJ1-2; possible D gene TRBD1, 6 bases. Germline CDR1 is GTSNPN and CDR2 is SVGIG (reference sequence). This CDR3 spans 13 amino acids. Trimming removed 0 bases at V and 8 bases at J, with 13 bases between. CDR3 in DNA: TGTGCCTGGAGTGTTATTGAACAGGGCGGCTACACCTTC. Translation gives CAWSVIEQGGYTF.

V and J are TRBV3-1 (or the pseudogene TRBV3-2) and TRBJ2-3; 9 bases align to TRBD2. Per germline, CDR1 LGHDT and CDR2 YNNKEL (reference sequence). V shed 3 bases, J shed 5 bases, and the junction held 9 bases outside the gene matches. The CDR3 sequence is 16 residues long. The CDR3 region is CASSQNAGGAEDTQYF. The CDR3 coding sequence is TGTGCCAGCAGCCAGAATGCGGGGGGGGCCGAAGATACGCAGTATTTT.

The J gene is TRBJ2-3, the V gene TRBV7-2; D ambiguous. Looked up from germline, CDR1 is SGHTA and CDR2 is FQGNSA. The V end was cut by 5 bases, the J end by 8 bases, with 17 bases between. The CDR3 covers 14 residues. DNA for the CDR3: TGTGCCAGCAGCCCCCAAAGCGACGTGGGTACGCAGTATTTT. This translates into CASSPQSDVGTQYF.

V gene TRBV7-6 combines with J gene TRBJ2-1; no reliable D call. V lost 2 bases and J 2 bases, leaving 7 bases between the germline ends. The CDR3 loop spans 14 amino acids. Germline V gives CDR1 SGHVS, CDR2 FNYEAQ. The CDR3: CASSLYTAYNEQFF. For the CDR3, the DNA is TGTGCCAGCAGCTTATACACGGCCTACAATGAGCAGTTCTTC. Based on the CDR3 plus reference TRBV7-6 and TRBJ2-1, the full variable domain is GAGVSQSPRYKVTKRGQDVALRCDPISGHVSLYWYRQALGQGPEFLTYFNYEAQQDKSGLPNDRFSAERPEGSISTLTIQRTEQRDSAMYRCASSLYTAYNEQFFGPGTRLTVL.

This clone was recorded once. The chain has TRBV7-2 and TRBJ2-3; TRBD2 aligns across 11 bases. The CDR3 has 15 residues. Germline V gene sequence: CDR1 SGHTA, CDR2 FQGNSA. V was clipped by 5 bases and J by 2 bases; unmatched bases: 3. DNA of the CDR3: TGTGCCAGCAGCCCGACTAGCGGGACCACAGATACGCAGTATTTT. It specifies CASSPTSGTTDTQYF.

The genes are TRBV2 and TRBJ2-2; possibly TRBD1 for D (7 bases). The CDR3 runs 15 residues. Germline V gives CDR1 SNHLY, CDR2 FYNNEI. V was trimmed by 2 bases and J by 7 bases, leaving 14 bases between them. CDR3 sequence reads: CASSEQQGRIGELFF. CDR3 sequence (DNA): TGTGCCAGCAGTGAACAACAGGGGAGGATCGGGGAGCTGTTTTTT.

The chain has TRBV7-2 and TRBJ1-1; TRBD1 matches 11 bases. V shed 2 bases, J shed 4 bases, and the junction held 9 bases outside the gene matches. Germline loops: CDR1 SGHTA, CDR2 FQGNSA. The CDR3 extends over 17 amino acids. The CDR3 region has the DNA TGTGCCAGCAGCTTAAATGGACAGGGGGCCGTGGGCACTGAAGCTTTCTTT. Protein product: CASSLNGQGAVGTEAFF.

J is TRBJ2-3 and V is TRBV3-1 (or the pseudogene TRBV3-2); 7 nucleotides align to TRBD2. The CDR3 runs 17 residues. Germline CDR1 reads LGHDT; CDR2 reads YNNKEL (reference sequence). Trimming removed 1 base from V and 1 base from J; junction bases left unmatched: 8. CDR3 DNA sequence: TGTGCCAGCAGCCAAGTCTTGGAAAGCGGGGGCACAGATACGCAGTATTTT. Translated: CASSQVLESGGTDTQYF.

The chain employs TRBV28 and TRBJ2-2, with D unclear. The CDR3 sequence is 15 residues long. Trimming cost V 8 bases and J 1 base, with 14 bases left between them. Germline V gene lookup returns CDR1 MDHEN and CDR2 SYDVKM. CDR3 protein: CASWYSKQNTGELFF. The CDR3 region has the DNA TGTGCCAGCTGGTACTCCAAGCAGAACACCGGGGAGCTGTTTTTT.

The chain joins TRBV9 to TRBJ1-1; D unresolved. Between the trimmed V and J ends, which lost 4 bases and 4 bases, there was a span of 17 bases. The CDR3 sequence is 15 residues long. Germline V gives CDR1 SGDLS, CDR2 YYNGEE. Here the CDR3 reads CASSPAHILGTEAFF. Here the CDR3 DNA reads TGTGCCAGCAGCCCAGCCCACATATTAGGCACTGAAGCTTTCTTT. Looking up the rest from reference TRBV9 and TRBJ1-1 gives the full variable domain: DSGVTQTPKHLITATGQRVTLRCSPRSGDLSVYWYQQSLDQGLQFLIQYYNGEERAKGNILERFSAQQFPDLHSELNLSSLELGDSALYFCASSPAHILGTEAFFGQGTRLTVV.

V gene TRBV9 combines with J gene TRBJ2-3; 10 bases align to TRBD2. The CDR3 length is 15 residues. The germline V gene has CDR1 SGDLS and CDR2 YYNGEE. The V segment lost 0 bases and the J segment 5 bases; nucleotides outside the gene matches: 3. The CDR3 DNA reads as TGTGCCAGCAGCGTAGGATCTAGCGGGGGAGATACGCAGTATTTT. Its protein product is CASSVGSSGGDTQYF.

V gene TRBV19 combines with J gene TRBJ2-2; a possible D gene is TRBD1 (6 bases). This CDR3 is 15 amino acids long. Per the germline V gene, CDR1 is LNHDA and CDR2 is SQIVND (reference sequence). Trimming shortened V by 5 bases and J by 4 bases, and 14 bases separated the two germline ends. The CDR3 DNA follows: TGTGCCAGTAGTGTGACAGGTTCAAGCACCGGGGAGCTGTTTTTT. Translation: CASSVTGSSTGELFF.